Each of the 24 T cell receptor beta chains below was sequenced from the same sample in a study of T-cell memory formation after mild COVID-19. TCRdb redid the calling of the 5' RACE reads with MiXCR, one entry per CDR3 protein. Among more than 200,000 distinct CDR3 sequences listed, about a sixth were seen once. The sequenced material came from PBMCs or a T cell subset sorted from them (not recorded which). These receptor sequences come from a man in his late teens or twenties who had mild COVID-19 (a few samples of this study predate the infection). Cell type and time point are not known.

This sequence joins TRBV20-1 and TRBJ1-2, with 8 bases identical to TRBD1. Germline CDR1 reads DFQATT; CDR2 reads SNEGSKA (reference sequence). The V gene end was trimmed by 5 bases and the J gene end by 8 bases; junction bases not matched to a gene: 10. The CDR3 is 13 residues long. CDR3 sequence: CSAGTGGRWGYTF. In nucleotides, the CDR3 is TGCAGTGCTGGTACAGGGGGGCGATGGGGCTACACCTTC.

This sequence joins TRBV5-1 and TRBJ2-1, with 8 bases aligning to TRBD2. CDR1 is SGHRS and CDR2 is YFSETQ in the germline V gene. The CDR3 runs 14 residues. V shed 3 bases, J shed 7 bases, and the junction held 6 bases outside the gene matches. The CDR3 loop is CASSSTSGSNEQFF. Written as DNA, the CDR3 is TGCGCCAGCAGCTCCACTAGCGGATCAAATGAGCAGTTCTTC. The full variable domain, rest sourced from reference TRBV5-1 and TRBJ2-1, is KAGVTQTPRYLIKTRGQQVTLSCSPISGHRSVSWYQQTPGQGLQFLFEYFSETQRNKGNFPGRFSGRQFSNSRSEMNVSTLELGDSALYLCASSSTSGSNEQFFGPGTRLTVL.

The chain joins TRBV9 to TRBJ2-1; TRBD2 aligns across 8 bases. The junction had 8 bases not matched to a gene; V was cut back by 4 bases and J by 8 bases. Germline-derived CDR1 and CDR2 are SGDLS and YYNGEE. The CDR3 runs 14 residues. The CDR3 reads CASSIQRGTDEQFF. CDR3 nucleotides: TGTGCCAGCAGCATCCAGCGGGGGACCGATGAGCAGTTCTTC.

This clonotype was observed a few times. The genes are TRBV3-1 and TRBJ2-4; D remains ambiguous. The ends were cut back, 0 bases at V and 9 bases at J, with 15 bases in the middle. Germline CDR1 LGHDT, CDR2 YNNKEL (reference sequence). This CDR3 contains 15 residues. The CDR3 nucleotides are TGTGCCAGCAGCCAAGATCGGATCCCAGCCACCATTCAGTACTTC. Its protein is CASSQDRIPATIQYF.

This clonotype showed up many times. This chain connects TRBV5-1 to TRBJ2-3, with TRBD1 matching 8 bases. Per the germline V gene, CDR1 is SGHRS and CDR2 is YFSETQ. V gave up 4 bases and J gave up 0 bases; unmatched junction bases: 4. The CDR3 is made up of 15 amino acids. CDR3: CASSAWTGSTDTQYF. In DNA form, the CDR3 reads TGCGCCAGCAGCGCATGGACAGGGAGCACAGATACGCAGTATTTT.

The genes are TRBV7-3 and TRBJ2-2; perhaps TRBD1 as D (7 bases). V dropped 1 base and J dropped 3 bases, with 15 bases sitting between them. The CDR3 length is 17 residues. Germline lookup yields CDR1 SGHTA and CDR2 FQGTGA. The CDR3 loop is CASSLSGGTAYTGELFF. The CDR3 coding sequence is TGTGCCAGCAGCTTAAGTGGGGGGACAGCGTACACCGGGGAGCTGTTTTTT.

Only a few counts were recorded for this clonotype. The chain joins TRBV7-2 to TRBJ2-5, with D perhaps matching TRBD2 (5 bases). Germline V gene data show CDR1 as SGHTA and CDR2 as FQGNSA. V shed 2 bases and J shed 1 base, with 8 bases lying between them. The CDR3 loop spans 14 amino acids. The CDR3 loop reads CASSLNLAQETQYF. CDR3 DNA: TGTGCCAGCAGCTTAAATCTAGCCCAAGAGACCCAGTACTTC. Combining the CDR3 with reference TRBV7-2 and TRBJ2-5 gives the whole variable domain GAGVSQSPSNKVTEKGKDVELRCDPISGHTALYWYRQSLGQGLEFLIYFQGNSAPDKSGLPSDRFSAERTGGSVSTLTIQRTQQEDSAVYLCASSLNLAQETQYFGPGTRLLVL.

This clonotype was found a few times. The V call is TRBV6-5, the J call TRBJ2-5, with unresolved D. Germline V gives CDR1 MNHEY, CDR2 SVGAGI. Trimming stripped 6 bases from V and 2 bases from J, with 13 bases between. This CDR3 region has 14 residues. CDR3 region: CASSPFGGQETQYF. CDR3 sequence (DNA): TGTGCCAGCAGCCCATTCGGTGGTCAAGAGACCCAGTACTTC.

In its sample, this clonotype was seen a few times. The gene calls are TRBV5-1 and TRBJ2-2; no clear D. This CDR3 comprises 14 residues. Trimming pared 5 bases from V and 2 bases from J, leaving 10 bases between. Germline assignment: CDR1 SGHRS and CDR2 YFSETQ. The CDR3 is CASRARTNTGELFF. Here the CDR3 DNA reads TGCGCCAGCAGGGCGAGGACCAACACCGGGGAGCTGTTTTTT. The entire variable domain, with the rest obtained from reference TRBV5-1 and TRBJ2-2, is as follows: KAGVTQTPRYLIKTRGQQVTLSCSPISGHRSVSWYQQTPGQGLQFLFEYFSETQRNKGNFPGRFSGRQFSNSRSEMNVSTLELGDSALYLCASRARTNTGELFFGEGSRLTVL.

The chain employs TRBV3-1 and TRBJ2-1; 7 positions agree with TRBD1. Germline CDR1 is LGHDT and CDR2 is YNNKEL (reference sequence). V shed 0 bases and J 12 bases; nucleotides not matched to a gene: 8. The CDR3 is 14 amino acids. Written as DNA, the CDR3 is TGTGCCAGCAGCCAAGAGGCGAGGGGGCGAGGGCAGTTCTTC. It yields the protein CASSQEARGRGQFF.

This clonotype was recorded a few times. V usage is TRBV20-1 and J usage is TRBJ2-7; D may be TRBD2 (6 bases). V lost 6 bases, J lost 6 bases, and 15 bases lay in between. Per the germline V gene, CDR1 is DFQATT and CDR2 is SNEGSKA (reference sequence). This CDR3 region has 12 residues. CDR3 sequence reads: CSAQPQGGEQYF. In DNA, the CDR3 is TGCAGTGCGCAGCCCCAGGGAGGCGAGCAGTACTTC.

This clonotype came up a few times. V gene TRBV7-2 combines with J gene TRBJ2-1; 7 nucleotides agree with TRBD1. The CDR3 spans 14 residues. Germline CDR1 is SGHTA and CDR2 is FQGNSA. V lost 1 base and J lost 8; bases outside the gene matches: 5. CDR3 nucleotide sequence: TGTGCCAGCAGCTTAGACAGGGGCCGGGATGAGCAGTTCTTC. Residues: CASSLDRGRDEQFF.

Many counts were recorded for this clonotype. The V gene is TRBV12-3 or TRBV12-4, the J gene TRBJ1-2; a weak D match, TRBD1 (6 bases). Between the trimmed V and J ends, which lost 6 bases and 4 bases, there was a span of 18 bases. The CDR3 runs to 15 residues. The CDR3: CASSSDRKPSYGYTF. The CDR3 DNA sequence: TGTGCCAGCAGCTCCGACAGGAAACCCTCCTATGGCTACACCTTC.

This chain joins TRBV5-1 and TRBJ1-3; 9 nucleotides match TRBD1. The CDR3 sequence is 16 residues long. J gave up 3 bases and V 2 bases, and 6 bases lay outside the gene matches. Germline V gene sequence: CDR1 SGHRS, CDR2 YFSETQ. The CDR3 nucleotides are TGCGCCAGCAGCTTTAGCGGACAGGGGAGTGGAAACACCATATATTTT. Protein product: CASSFSGQGSGNTIYF. The full variable domain, rest sourced from reference TRBV5-1 and TRBJ1-3, is KAGVTQTPRYLIKTRGQQVTLSCSPISGHRSVSWYQQTPGQGLQFLFEYFSETQRNKGNFPGRFSGRQFSNSRSEMNVSTLELGDSALYLCASSFSGQGSGNTIYFGEGSWLTVV.

This chain uses TRBV10-3 with TRBJ1-4; no clear D gene. The germline V gene encodes CDR1 ENHRY and CDR2 SYGVKD. V was cut by 2 bases and J by 10 bases, with 11 bases left in between. The CDR3 has 13 residues. The CDR3 sequence is CAISEGYGGKLFF. CDR3 DNA sequence: TGTGCCATCAGTGAGGGGTACGGTGGAAAACTGTTTTTT.

V and J are TRBV6-5 and TRBJ2-5; possible D gene TRBD2, 6 bases. V was shortened by 2 bases and J by 3 bases, with 10 bases between the two germline ends. CDR1 and CDR2 (germline): MNHEY, SVGAGI. The CDR3 totals 14 residues. The CDR3 bases are TGTGCCAGCAGTTACACGGGACTCGAAGAGACCCAGTACTTC. It yields the protein CASSYTGLEETQYF.

The genes are TRBV9 and TRBJ2-3; D remains unclear. The CDR3 loop spans 17 amino acids. With 0 bases removed from V and 0 bases from J, the gap between germline ends came to 14 bases. The germline gives CDR1 SGDLS, CDR2 YYNGEE. The CDR3 loop reads CASSVGFSGFSTDTQYF. Written as DNA, the CDR3 is TGTGCCAGCAGCGTAGGATTTTCAGGCTTTAGCACAGATACGCAGTATTTT.

The gene calls are TRBV6-6 and TRBJ2-7, with 9 bases lining up with TRBD2. The CDR3 has 16 residues. J lost 7 bases, V lost 0 bases, and 10 bases had no gene match. Germline V gives CDR1 MNHNY, CDR2 SVGAGI (reference sequence). The CDR3 loop reads CASSYSSAGGPNEQYF. The CDR3 nucleotides are TGTGCCAGCAGTTACTCGAGCGCGGGGGGGCCGAATGAGCAGTACTTC.

V usage is TRBV20-1 and J usage is TRBJ2-7; a possible D gene is TRBD2 (5 bases). The CDR3 is made up of 13 amino acids. Germline assignment: CDR1 DFQATT and CDR2 SNEGSKA (reference sequence). V lost 6 bases to trimming and J lost 3 bases, with 15 bases between them. The CDR3 here is CSAQADLNYEQYF. The CDR3 DNA is TGCAGTGCCCAAGCGGACCTGAACTACGAGCAGTACTTC.

The chain combines TRBV11-2 with TRBJ2-5, with a tentative D call TRBD2 (5 bases). V was cut by 5 bases and J by 5 bases, with 15 bases left in between. The germline gives CDR1 SGHAT, CDR2 FQNNGV. This CDR3 region has 14 residues. The DNA for the CDR3 is TGTGCCAGCAGCCCCCAACTAGTGTCGGAGACCCAGTACTTC. Translating it yields CASSPQLVSETQYF.

The genes are TRBV28 and TRBJ1-4; a weak D match, TRBD1 (5 bases). Germline V lookup: CDR1 MDHEN, CDR2 SYDVKM. Trimming removed 3 bases from V and 7 bases from J, with 12 bases in between. The CDR3 covers 14 residues. The CDR3 DNA reads TGTGCCAGCAGTTTTACTACCGGGGCTGAAAAACTGTTTTTT. Protein sequence: CASSFTTGAEKLFF.

The chain recombines TRBV6-5 with TRBJ2-7; the D gene is possibly TRBD1 (5 bases). CDR1 and CDR2 (germline): MNHEY, SVGAGI. Trimming shortened V by 2 bases and J by 2 bases, and 10 bases separated the two germline ends. The CDR3 loop spans 14 amino acids. CDR3 protein: CASSYGAPPYEQYF. CDR3 nucleotides: TGTGCCAGCAGTTACGGGGCACCCCCCTACGAGCAGTACTTC.

This clonotype was detected a few times. The chain joins TRBV6-5 to TRBJ2-3; 7 positions match TRBD1. Germline CDR1 reads MNHEY; CDR2 reads SVGAGI. This CDR3 comprises 11 residues. With V trimmed by 8 bases and J by 9 bases, 5 bases remained unmatched. The CDR3 reads CASGQAATQYF. The DNA for the CDR3 is TGTGCCAGCGGACAGGCGGCGACGCAGTATTTT.

The table lists this clonotype with many counts. The chain employs TRBV3-1 and TRBJ2-3, with 13 positions matching TRBD2. The CDR3 extends over 16 amino acids. The V gene end was trimmed by 2 bases and the J gene end by 7 bases; junction bases not matched to a gene: 6. Germline V CDR1 and CDR2: LGHDT, YNNKEL (reference sequence). The CDR3 loop is CASSQRPGLAGNTQYF. CDR3 DNA: TGTGCCAGCAGCCAAAGGCCGGGACTAGCGGGGAATACGCAGTATTTT.